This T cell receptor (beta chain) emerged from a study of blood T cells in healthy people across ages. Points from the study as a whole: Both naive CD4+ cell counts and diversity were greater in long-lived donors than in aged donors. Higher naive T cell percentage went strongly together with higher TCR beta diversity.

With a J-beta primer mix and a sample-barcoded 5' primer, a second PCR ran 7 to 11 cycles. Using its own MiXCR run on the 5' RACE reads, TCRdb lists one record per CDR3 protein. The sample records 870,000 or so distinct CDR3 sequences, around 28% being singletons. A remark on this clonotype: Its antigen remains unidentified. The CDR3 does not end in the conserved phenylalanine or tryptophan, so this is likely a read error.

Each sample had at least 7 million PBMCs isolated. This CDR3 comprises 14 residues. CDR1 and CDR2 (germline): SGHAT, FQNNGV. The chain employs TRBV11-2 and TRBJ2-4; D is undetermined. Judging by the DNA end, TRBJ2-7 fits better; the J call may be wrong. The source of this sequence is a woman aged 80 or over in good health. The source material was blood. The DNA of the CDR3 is TGTGCCAGCAGCGTCACCTCCGCGTCCGACGAGCAGTACTGC. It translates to CASSVTSASDEQYC.